This is a list of T cell receptor beta chains from one sample in a study of PD-L1 blockade in urothelial cancer. Sequenced by immunoSEQ multiplex PCR; TCRdb stores in-frame clones only, minus some. Of about 69,000 clones in the sample, 70% to 90% were seen once. Sequencing was performed on PBMCs, taken around atezolizumab (anti-PD-L1) treatment. Receptor source: a man aged 55 to 70 with urothelial cancer. The CDR3 runs from the conserved cysteine through the conserved F or W. Fields, in order: J gene, D gene, clone size, V gene, CDR3 DNA, CDR3 protein. A D gene is named only where the DNA matches it firmly. Where a row states a size, it is once, few, many or the class of an expanded clone; other rows omit it.

>TRBJ2-3|TRBD2|.|TRBV5-5
TGTGCCAGCAGCGGGGGACTAGCGGGGGGAGGGAGTTGGACAGATACGCAGTATTTT
CASSGGLAGGGSWTDTQYF
>TRBJ1-2|.|.|TRBV4-1
TGCGCCAGCAGCCAAGGCCTGACAGCCACCTATGGCTACACCTTC
CASSQGLTATYGYTF
>TRBJ2-3|TRBD2|.|TRBV28
TGTGCCAGCAGGGGTCGTAGCGGGAGGGGGGATACGCAGTATTTT
CASRGRSGRGDTQYF
>TRBJ2-2|TRBD1|.|TRBV5-1
TGCGCCAGCAGCTCCCAGGGGGACACCGGGGAGCTGTTTTTT
CASSSQGDTGELFF
>TRBJ2-3|.|.|TRBV7-2
TGTGCCAGCAGCAACACCGGCGGGGATACGCAGTATTTT
CASSNTGGDTQYF
>TRBJ2-5|.|.|TRBV6-5
TGTGCCAGCAGGCCCACGGGTCCTGGCCAGACCCAGTACTTC
CASRPTGPGQTQYF
>TRBJ2-3|TRBD1|.|TRBV11-3
TGTGCCAGCAGCTTACGACAGGGTCAGGATACGCAGTATTTT
CASSLRQGQDTQYF
>TRBJ2-7|.|.|TRBV28
TGTGCCAGCACCGGGGGATGGTTGGGATACGAGCAGTACTTC
CASTGGWLGYEQYF
>TRBJ2-3|TRBD2|.|TRBV7-9
TGTGCCACCGCCACTAGCGGGGGCACAGATACGCAGTATTTT
CATATSGGTDTQYF
>TRBJ1-2|.|.|TRBV5-8
TGTGCCAGCAGCTTGTTGAGAACTGGTGGCTACACCTTC
CASSLLRTGGYTF
>TRBJ2-7|TRBD1|.|TRBV5-4
TGTGCCAGCAGCGACAGGGGGCGCGCGGCCTACGAGCAGTACTTC
CASSDRGRAAYEQYF
>TRBJ1-1|.|.|TRBV9
TGTGCCAGCAGCGCAAACCCGACAGGGAACACTGAAGCTTTCTTT
CASSANPTGNTEAFF
>TRBJ1-5|TRBD1|.|TRBV29-1
TGCAGCGTTGGGCAGGGGGCAGGTCAGCCCCAGCATTTT
CSVGQGAGQPQHF
>TRBJ2-1|TRBD2|.|TRBV2
TGTGCCAGCAGTACACCGACTAGCGGGGGCGCAGGGGAGCAGTTCTTC
CASSTPTSGGAGEQFF
>TRBJ2-1|TRBD1|.|TRBV6-5
TGTGCCAGCAGCTCAGGGGGCGCGGGCTCTGGTGAGCAGTTCTTC
CASSSGGAGSGEQFF
>TRBJ1-5|TRBD1|once|TRBV7-2
TGTGCCAGCAGCTTGGACAGGGATCAGCCCCAGCATTTT
CASSLDRDQPQHF
>TRBJ2-4|.|.|TRBV7-3
TGTGCCAGCAGCAGGGGGAAACTAGCCAAAAACATTCAGTACTTC
CASSRGKLAKNIQYF
>TRBJ2-7|.|.|TRBV28
TGTGCCAGCAGCCGCTACAGGGACGAGCAGTACTTC
CASSRYRDEQYF
>TRBJ2-3|TRBD2|.|TRBV6-4
TGTGCCAGCAGCCGGGACTACGGCGTTGCTACGCAGTATTTT
CASSRDYGVATQYF
>TRBJ1-4|TRBD1|.|TRBV4-3
TGCGCCAGCAGCCGGGACCGGGACAGGAATGAAAAACTGTTTTTT
CASSRDRDRNEKLFF
>TRBJ2-3|TRBD2|.|TRBV2
TGTGCCAGCAGTTCCAACACACCGGGACTAGCCGCTTATTTT
CASSSNTPGLAAYF
>TRBJ1-5|TRBD1|.|TRBV19
TGTGCCAGTAGTATTAGGGGCAGTGGGACAGGGAATCAGCCCCAGCATTTT
CASSIRGSGTGNQPQHF
>TRBJ1-2|.|once|TRBV5-1
TGCGCCAGCAGCCCGGGAAGTACAGGGTCAGACTATGGCTACACCTTC
CASSPGSTGSDYGYTF